This entry lists 30 T cell receptor beta chains sequenced from one sample in a study of identical twins. A single record per CDR3 protein comes from TCRdb applying MiXCR to the 5' RACE reads. The table shows 300,000 to 350,000 distinct CDR3 sequences, with approximately 13% occurring only once. These data were likewise used in another study, on yellow fever vaccine responses in identical twins.

The specimen was CD8+ T cells sorted from blood. The receptors come from a woman between 18 and 29 years old in good health.

This clonotype showed up just a few times. CDR3 protein: CASSVDHNEQFF. The CDR3 DNA reads TGTGCCAGCAGCGTAGACCACAATGAGCAGTTCTTC. The chain links TRBV9 to TRBJ2-1, with unresolved D. Germline-derived CDR1 and CDR2 are SGDLS and YYNGEE. This CDR3 region has 12 residues. Trimming took 0 bases from V and 5 from J, leaving 3 bases between them.

J is TRBJ2-7 and V is TRBV7-8; D may be TRBD2 (5 bases). The V end was cut by 5 bases, the J end by 2 bases, with 22 bases between. This CDR3 spans 17 amino acids. Germline V gives CDR1 SGHVS, CDR2 FQNEAQ. The CDR3, as DNA: TGTGCCAGCAGCGCCCTCGGTGGCGTGGAGGTCCCCTACGAGCAGTACTTC. It codes for CASSALGGVEVPYEQYF.

In this sample, this clonotype turned up many times. The chain links TRBV15 to TRBJ2-1, with D unclear. Germline CDR1 and CDR2: LNHNV and YYDKDF (reference sequence). This CDR3 has 14 amino acids. V was clipped by 0 bases and J by 9 bases, with 12 bases between them. Here the CDR3 reads CATSREDPKGEQFF. The CDR3 coding sequence is TGTGCCACCAGCAGAGAGGACCCAAAGGGTGAGCAGTTCTTC. The variable domain in full, completed from reference TRBV15 and TRBJ2-1, reads DAMVIQNPRYQVTQFGKPVTLSCSQTLNHNVMYWYQQKSSQAPKLLFHYYDKDFNNEADTPDNFQSRRPNTSFCFLDIRSPGLGDTAMYLCATSREDPKGEQFFGPGTRLTVL.

This chain joins TRBV9 and TRBJ2-1; D not certain. Trimming took 0 bases from V and 4 from J, leaving 8 bases between them. This CDR3 spans 14 amino acids. Germline V gene sequence: CDR1 SGDLS, CDR2 YYNGEE. The CDR3 DNA sequence: TGTGCCAGCAGCGTAGACGACTTTTACAATGAGCAGTTCTTC. This codes for CASSVDDFYNEQFF.

This clonotype was seen at least ten times. The chain uses TRBV12-3 or TRBV12-4 and TRBJ2-3; 10 bases match TRBD2. Trimming at V came to 3 bases and at J to 6 bases, leaving 9 bases not matched to a gene. CDR3 length: 16 amino acids. The CDR3 loop reads CASSFLPSGSPDTQYF. In DNA form, the CDR3 reads TGTGCCAGCAGTTTTCTTCCTAGCGGGAGCCCCGATACGCAGTATTTT.

In its sample, this clonotype was seen many times. This chain uses TRBV5-1 with TRBJ2-1, with a weak D call TRBD2 (5 bases). This CDR3 spans 16 amino acids. Germline CDR1 reads SGHRS; CDR2 reads YFSETQ. Trimming removed 2 bases at V and 0 bases at J, with 12 bases between. The CDR3 DNA reads TGCGCCAGCAGCTTCGGCGGGCCCAGCTCCTACAATGAGCAGTTCTTC. Encoded protein: CASSFGGPSSYNEQFF.

This clonotype was counted only a few times. This chain joins TRBV12-3 or TRBV12-4 and TRBJ1-3, with no clear D. V lost 6 bases and J 0 bases, leaving 9 bases between the germline ends. The CDR3 is 14 amino acids. CDR3 DNA: TGTGCCAGCAGCCTTGACAACTCTGGAAACACCATATATTTT. This codes for CASSLDNSGNTIYF.

This clonotype was counted at least ten times. The chain combines TRBV29-1 with TRBJ2-4, with 7 bases aligning to TRBD1. Germline V gene sequence: CDR1 SQVTM, CDR2 ANQGSEA. Trimming cost V 0 bases and J 8 bases; bases outside gene matches: 13. This CDR3 region has 16 residues. CDR3 in DNA: TGCAGCGTTGAAGATCGGCTCGACAGGGTGAGGTACATTCAGTACTTC. This codes for CSVEDRLDRVRYIQYF. Full variable domain (outside the CDR3, taken from reference TRBV29-1 and TRBJ2-4): SAVISQKPSRDICQRGTSLTIQCQVDSQVTMMFWYRQQPGQSLTLIATANQGSEATYESGFVIDKFPISRPNLTFSTLTVSNMSPEDSSIYLCSVEDRLDRVRYIQYFGAGTRLSVL.

This clonotype appeared a few times. This chain connects TRBV12-5 to TRBJ2-7, with D perhaps TRBD1 (6 bases). Germline assignment: CDR1 LGHNT and CDR2 FRNRAP. This CDR3 is 20 amino acids long. V was trimmed by 1 base and J by 6 bases, leaving 31 bases between them. The chain's CDR3 is CASGLDRTGTKARPLVEQYF. The CDR3 nucleotides read TGTGCTAGTGGTTTGGACCGAACCGGGACAAAGGCCCGGCCCCTGGTCGAGCAGTACTTC. The full variable domain, rest sourced from reference TRBV12-5 and TRBJ2-7, is DARVTQTPRHKVTEMGQEVTMRCQPILGHNTVFWYRQTMMQGLELLAYFRNRAPLDDSGMPKDRFSAEMPDATLATLKIQPSEPRDSAVYFCASGLDRTGTKARPLVEQYFGPGTRLTVT.

The chain links TRBV14 to TRBJ2-3, with TRBD2 identical over 9 bases. V trimming: 2 bases; J trimming: 6 bases; junction bases outside the gene matches: 6. The germline V gene has CDR1 SGHDN and CDR2 FVKESK. The CDR3 has 15 residues. CDR3 amino acids: CASSQRGGASDTQYF. The CDR3 DNA sequence: TGTGCCAGCAGCCAACGCGGGGGGGCCTCTGATACGCAGTATTTT. Looking up the rest from reference TRBV14 and TRBJ2-3 gives the full variable domain: EAGVTQFPSHSVIEKGQTVTLRCDPISGHDNLYWYRRVMGKEIKFLLHFVKESKQDESGMPNNRFLAERTGGTYSTLKVQPAELEDSGVYFCASSQRGGASDTQYFGPGTRLTVL.

J is TRBJ2-3 and V is TRBV11-2; 11 bases are shared with TRBD2. CDR1 and CDR2 from the germline V gene are SGHAT and FQNNGV. V dropped 1 base and J dropped 5; count of bases not matched to a gene: 11. The CDR3 runs 18 residues. CDR3 nucleotide sequence: TGTGCCAGCAGCTTAGGCGTGTATAGCGGGGGGGCTGAAGATACGCAGTATTTT. This gives the protein CASSLGVYSGGAEDTQYF.

The V and J genes are TRBV4-1 and TRBJ2-3; TRBD2 matches at 7 bases. With 0 bases clipped from V and 3 bases from J, the junction kept 6 bases outside the gene matches. The CDR3 is 16 amino acids. Germline V gives CDR1 MGHRA, CDR2 YSYEKL. CDR3 bases: TGCGCCAGCAGCCAAGAGAGGACGGGGGGTACAGATACGCAGTATTTT. Its protein product is CASSQERTGGTDTQYF.

The chain joins TRBV2 to TRBJ2-2, with 8 bases lining up with TRBD2. Germline loops: CDR1 SNHLY, CDR2 FYNNEI. The V and J ends lost 5 bases and 1 base, in that order; junction bases with no gene match: 6. This CDR3 region has 16 residues. The CDR3 sequence is CASSPTGLENTGELFF. Here the CDR3 DNA reads TGTGCCAGCAGTCCCACGGGACTAGAGAACACCGGGGAGCTGTTTTTT.

This rearrangement joins TRBV6-5 to TRBJ2-3; tentatively, D is TRBD2 (5 bases). V was cut by 6 bases and J by 0 bases, with 7 bases left in between. Germline loops: CDR1 MNHEY, CDR2 SVGAGI. CDR3 length: 13 residues. This CDR3 is CASRDWSTDTQYF. DNA of the CDR3: TGTGCCAGCAGGGACTGGAGCACAGATACGCAGTATTTT.

This clonotype has a handful of counts. CDR3 in DNA: TGTGCCAGCAGTAGTCGTCCCGCCCCCTACAATGAGCAGTTCTTC. Translated, it gives CASSSRPAPYNEQFF. The rearrangement uses TRBV12-3 or TRBV12-4 and TRBJ2-1; D gene unclear. This CDR3 has 15 amino acids. Trimming left V 5 bases short and J 2 bases short, with 13 bases between.

This clonotype turned up a few times. The genes are TRBV12-3 or TRBV12-4 and TRBJ1-1, with unresolved D. The CDR3 spans 15 residues. With 7 bases removed from V and 2 bases from J, the gap between germline ends came to 17 bases. As DNA, the CDR3 is TGTGCCAGCAATGCGATCGACGGAAATAACACTGAAGCTTTCTTT. Protein: CASNAIDGNNTEAFF.

This chain joins TRBV5-1 and TRBJ2-3; 11 bases map to TRBD2. The junction had 14 bases not matched to a gene; V was cut back by 3 bases and J by 2 bases. The CDR3 is 19 residues long. The germline gives CDR1 SGHRS, CDR2 YFSETQ. The CDR3, as DNA: TGCGCCAGCAGCTCCCCAGCTGGTACTAGCGGGGGACCCACAGATACGCAGTATTTT. Its protein product is CASSSPAGTSGGPTDTQYF.

The chain links TRBV28 to TRBJ2-7, with a weak D call TRBD2 (6 bases). CDR3 length equals 18 residues. The germline V and J ends were trimmed by 1 base and 3 bases, with 22 bases remaining between them. In germline, CDR1 is MDHEN, CDR2 SYDVKM. The CDR3 DNA is TGTGCCAGCAGTTTATATTTGTGGGCGGGGTCCACTCACTACGAGCAGTACTTC. Translation gives CASSLYLWAGSTHYEQYF.

This clonotype was seen only a few times. This sequence joins TRBV20-1 and TRBJ2-3; possible D gene TRBD1, 5 bases. With 1 base removed from V and 4 bases from J, the gap between germline ends came to 9 bases. The length of the CDR3 is 13 residues. The germline V gene encodes CDR1 DFQATT and CDR2 SNEGSKA (reference sequence). CDR3 in DNA: TGCAGTGCTAGAGCATTGGGGCCAGATACGCAGTATTTT. Translating gives CSARALGPDTQYF.

This rearrangement joins TRBV14 to TRBJ2-1, with 12 bases matching TRBD2. The CDR3 has 19 amino acids. Germline-derived CDR1 and CDR2 are SGHDN and FVKESK. V gave up 2 bases and J gave up 9 bases; unmatched junction bases: 17. CDR3 loop: CASSQQELASGRAPGEQFF. CDR3 DNA: TGTGCCAGCAGCCAACAAGAATTAGCTAGCGGGAGGGCCCCGGGTGAGCAGTTCTTC.

This clonotype was counted a few times. The V gene is TRBV7-9, the J gene TRBJ2-5; TRBD2 matches 12 bases. The ends lost 1 base at V and 5 bases at J; junction bases unmatched: 5. Germline loops: CDR1 SEHNR, CDR2 FQNEAQ (reference sequence). The CDR3 totals 16 residues. CDR3 sequence: CASSLGTSGDAETQYF. CDR3 in DNA: TGTGCCAGCAGCTTAGGGACTAGCGGGGACGCGGAGACCCAGTACTTC.

The chain couples TRBV6-5 to TRBJ2-7, with D possibly matching TRBD1 (6 bases). CDR1 and CDR2 (germline): MNHEY, SVGAGI. V lost 0 bases to trimming and J lost 1 base, with 13 bases between them. The length of the CDR3 is 16 residues. The CDR3 sequence: CASSYSTGQNSYEQYF. CDR3 in DNA: TGTGCCAGCAGTTACTCTACGGGACAAAATTCCTACGAGCAGTACTTC.

The chain uses TRBV7-2 and TRBJ2-1; 8 bases are shared with TRBD2. This CDR3 region has 17 residues. The germline V gene encodes CDR1 SGHTA and CDR2 FQGNSA. V gave up 2 bases and J gave up 7 bases; unmatched junction bases: 13. CDR3: CASSLRGGLAGVNEQFF. In DNA form, the CDR3 reads TGTGCCAGCAGCTTAAGGGGGGGCCTAGCGGGCGTGAATGAGCAGTTCTTC. The variable domain in full, with the rest retrieved from reference TRBV7-2 and TRBJ2-1, is GAGVSQSPSNKVTEKGKDVELRCDPISGHTALYWYRQSLGQGLEFLIYFQGNSAPDKSGLPSDRFSAERTGGSVSTLTIQRTQQEDSAVYLCASSLRGGLAGVNEQFFGPGTRLTVL.

This clonotype has a handful of counts. The chain combines TRBV4-2 with TRBJ1-1, with 7 bases that match TRBD1. The trim removed 2 bases at V and 4 bases at J, leaving 10 bases unmatched. This CDR3 region has 16 residues. Germline CDR1 reads LGHNA; CDR2 reads YNFKEQ. CDR3 nucleotides: TGTGCCAGCAGCCAAATTTCAGGGGGAGTAGGCACTGAAGCTTTCTTT. Amino acid sequence: CASSQISGGVGTEAFF.

The chain uses TRBV12-3 or TRBV12-4 and TRBJ1-2; D not resolved. The germline V and J ends were trimmed by 5 bases and 4 bases, with 14 bases remaining between them. This CDR3 comprises 14 residues. In DNA, the CDR3 is TGTGCCAGCAGTGACTCAATTTTTCTCTATGGCTACACCTTC. Translated: CASSDSIFLYGYTF.

This clonotype was detected a few times. V usage is TRBV27 and J usage is TRBJ1-5, with D maybe TRBD1 (6 bases). Deletions cut 6 bases from V and 0 bases from J, with 9 bases between. Germline assignment: CDR1 MNHEY and CDR2 SMNVEV (reference sequence). This CDR3 comprises 14 residues. CDR3 DNA sequence: TGTGCCAGCAGGGGGGGGGCTAGCAATCAGCCCCAGCATTTT. The encoded protein is CASRGGASNQPQHF.

The chain couples TRBV6-4 to TRBJ2-3; 9 bases are shared with TRBD2. V was pared by 0 bases and J by 4 bases, with 5 bases of the junction left unmatched. The CDR3 spans 16 residues. Germline lookup yields CDR1 MRHNA and CDR2 SNTAGT. The CDR3 protein is CASSDSPSGVSDTQYF. The CDR3 DNA is TGTGCCAGCAGTGACTCGCCTAGCGGGGTCTCAGATACGCAGTATTTT.

The J gene is TRBJ1-5, the V gene TRBV28; TRBD1 matches 7 bases. This CDR3 comprises 17 residues. V lost 5 bases and J lost 0; bases outside the gene matches: 10. In germline, CDR1 is MDHEN, CDR2 SYDVKM. CDR3 DNA sequence: TGTGCCAGCAGTCGCGCTATCGGGACAGTTAGCAATCAGCCCCAGCATTTT. It codes for CASSRAIGTVSNQPQHF.

In its sample, this clonotype was seen a few times. V is TRBV27 and J is TRBJ2-7; 12 bases match TRBD1. Germline V lookup: CDR1 MNHEY, CDR2 SMNVEV (reference sequence). This CDR3 spans 15 amino acids. V gave up 4 bases and J gave up 5 bases; unmatched junction bases: 6. The CDR3 DNA follows: TGTGCCAGCAGTTCGACGGGACAGGGGGCCAACGAGCAGTACTTC. Translating gives CASSSTGQGANEQYF.

The sample holds a few counts of this clonotype. The V call is TRBV27, the J call TRBJ2-5; 10 positions agree with TRBD2. The V gene end was trimmed by 7 bases and the J gene end by 6 bases; junction bases not matched to a gene: 11. Germline CDR1 and CDR2: MNHEY and SMNVEV (reference sequence). The CDR3 has 15 residues. CDR3 sequence: CASITFSGGAKTQYF. CDR3 DNA sequence: TGTGCCAGCATTACATTCAGCGGGGGGGCGAAGACCCAGTACTTC.